This TCR beta chain was recorded in a study of cytomegalovirus exposure and HLA in healthy donors. Germline CDR1 is SGHVS and CDR2 is FQNEAQ. Unmatched junction bases numbered 7, after V lost 4 bases and J lost 3 bases. The CDR3 covers 16 residues. The primer mix had 60 Vbeta and 13 Jbeta primers. The assay was immunoSEQ multiplex PCR, and TCRdb's table has in-frame clones only and misses some. Of fewer than 130,000 clones listed, approximately 82% are singletons. Sequencing input: PBMCs. V gene TRBV7-8 combines with J gene TRBJ1-3, with 9 bases matching TRBD1. The sequence derives from a man aged 30-40 years in good health and CMV-seropositive. CDR3 region: CASSSGRTGVGNTIYF. CDR3 nucleotide sequence: TGTGCCAGCAGCTCAGGCCGGACAGGGGTTGGAAACACCATATATTTT. The full variable domain, rest sourced from reference TRBV7-8 and TRBJ1-3, is GAGVSQSPRYKVAKRGQDVALRCDPISGHVSLFWYQQALGQGPEFLTYFQNEAQLDKSGLPSDRFFAERPEGSVSTLKIQRTQQEDSAVYLCASSSGRTGVGNTIYFGEGSWLTVV.